These 13 T cell receptor beta chains came from one sample sequenced in a study of T cells in women clearing cervical HPV infection. Method: immunoSEQ multiplex PCR; TCRdb's copy keeps in-frame clones and lacks some. The sample has approximately 16,000 clones, and its top ten clones hold over 9.5%. Sequences were obtained from blood buffy coat. Every receptor here comes from a woman aged 18 to 69 with a cervical HPV16 infection that either progressed to CIN3+ or cleared (not recorded which).

CDR3 DNA, as far as it was read: TGTGCCATCACCCCGACAGGGTCCCTCTCGAACACTGAA. Translated, it gives CAITPTGSLSNTE. The CDR3, in full, reads CAITPTGSLSNTEAFF. The chain employs TRBV10-3 and TRBJ1-1, with 7 bases aligning to TRBD1. The read halts 3 residues ahead of the CDR3 end, with the missing end drawn from the germline J gene. There are 16 residues in the CDR3. In germline, CDR1 is ENHRY, CDR2 SYGVKD. The V gene end was trimmed by 7 bases and the J gene end by 1 base; junction bases not matched to a gene: 12.

Comments on this clone: Read sequence stops 3 residues before the CDR3 end, and the germline J gene provides the missing end. The chain combines TRBV18 with TRBJ1-1; D uncertain. Germline V lookup: CDR1 KGHSH, CDR2 LQKENI. V was pared by 3 bases and J by 1 base, with 9 bases between. The CDR3 is 14 residues long. The CDR3 protein is CASSPRGWNTEAFF. The CDR3 DNA, read in part, is TGTGCCAGCTCACCCCGGGGATGGAACACTGAA.

The covered CDR3 bases are TGTGCCAGCAGACGATCCTCGGGTGAG. Its protein product is CASRRSSGE. The CDR3 in full is CASRRSSGEQFF. V and J are TRBV6-2 or TRBV6-3 and TRBJ2-1; D call uncertain. The sequenced fragment ends 3 residues before the CDR3 boundary, so the rest is inferred from the germline J gene. The length of the CDR3 is 12 residues. From germline, CDR1 is MNHEY and CDR2 SVGEGT. V lost 6 bases, J lost 9 bases, and 12 bases lay in between.

As regards this clone: Mismatch with germline at one junction end may stem from a read error. Coverage ceases 3 residues before the CDR3 finishes, and the germline J gene fills in the end. Within the sample, other DNA sequences also encode this same CDR3. The genes are TRBV10-3 and TRBJ1-3; a possible D gene is TRBD1 (5 bases). CDR3 length: 14 residues. Germline V gene data show CDR1 as ENHRY and CDR2 as SYGVKD. CDR3 DNA (partial): TGTGCCAGGATAGGGGCACACTCTGGAAACACG. Translating gives CARIGAHSGNT. The whole CDR3 sequence reads CARIGAHSGNTIYF.

Comment on this clone: The read terminates 3 residues before the CDR3 end, so the remaining end is supplied by the germline J gene. The chain uses TRBV19 and TRBJ2-7; TRBD1 matches at 9 bases. The CDR3 is 11 residues long. CDR1 and CDR2 (germline): LNHDA, SQIVND (reference sequence). J lost 6 bases, V lost 10 bases, and 4 bases had no gene match. Partial CDR3 DNA: TGTGCCACACAGGGGGCTGGCGAG. Protein: CATQGAGE. The full-length CDR3 reads as CATQGAGEQYF. The full variable domain, rest sourced from reference TRBV19 and TRBJ2-7, is DGGITQSPKYLFRKEGQNVTLSCEQNLNHDAMYWYRQDPGQGLRLIYYSQIVNDFQKGDIAEGYSVSREKKESFPLTVTSAQKNPTAFYLCATQGAGEQYFGPGTRLTVT.

On this clone itself: The CDR3 is cut off 3 residues early in the read; its end comes from the germline J gene. V and J are TRBV18 and TRBJ1-2; 9 nucleotides match TRBD1. Germline-derived CDR1 and CDR2 are KGHSH and LQKENI. There are 15 residues in the CDR3. The chain's CDR3 is CASSPGQGRTDTYTF. The CDR3 bases that were read are TGTGCCAGCTCACCGGGACAGGGAAGAACAGATACC.

About this clone itself: The read halts 3 residues ahead of the CDR3 end, with the missing end drawn from the germline J gene. The chain combines TRBV2 with TRBJ2-3; 8 bases align to TRBD1. CDR1 and CDR2 (germline): SNHLY, FYNNEI. This CDR3 has 12 amino acids. Unmatched junction bases numbered 0, after V lost 4 bases and J lost 6 bases. The CDR3 sequence is CASSGQGDTQYF. CDR3 DNA, as far as it was read: TGTGCCAGCAGTGGACAGGGGGATACG.

On this clone itself: The CDR3 is cut off 3 residues early in the read; its end comes from the germline J gene. J is TRBJ2-5 and V is TRBV30, with D hard to call. Germline V gives CDR1 GTSNPN, CDR2 SVGIG (reference sequence). The V and J ends lost 0 bases and 4 bases respectively, with 6 bases between them. The CDR3 length is 12 residues. The chain's CDR3 is CAWSVGRETQYF. The covered CDR3 bases are TGTGCCTGGAGTGTTGGTAGAGAGACC.

A note on this clone: From the germline J gene comes the end of the CDR3, since the read stops 3 residues before it. V usage is TRBV30 and J usage is TRBJ1-1; D possibly corresponds to TRBD1 (6 bases). From germline, CDR1 is GTSNPN and CDR2 SVGIG (reference sequence). CDR3 length: 12 amino acids. The sequenced CDR3 bases are TGTGCCTGGAGTGACAGGGCCGTGGTA. Translation: CAWSDRAVV. The entire CDR3 sequence reads CAWSDRAVVAFF.

Notes on this clone: The read stops 3 residues short of the end of the CDR3; the missing end is completed from the germline J gene. The chain employs TRBV7-9 and TRBJ2-3, with D perhaps TRBD1 (5 bases). The CDR3 runs to 14 residues. Germline CDR1 is SEHNR and CDR2 is FQNEAQ (reference sequence). Trimming took off 4 bases at V and 5 bases at J, with 13 bases between the two ends. CDR3 region: CASSSVTGRDTQYF. The CDR3 DNA, read in part, is TGTGCCAGCAGCTCCGTAACAGGCCGAGATACG.

Remarks on this clone: The read stops 3 residues short of the end of the CDR3; the missing end is completed from the germline J gene. V is TRBV20-1 and J is TRBJ1-1; D is uncertain. This CDR3 has 13 amino acids. CDR1 is DFQATT and CDR2 is SNEGSKA in the germline V gene (reference sequence). The ends were cut back, 6 bases at V and 1 base at J, with 12 bases in the middle. The DNA read from the CDR3 is TGCAGTGCCTATCCCATAAAGAACACTGAA. As protein: CSAYPIKNTE. The complete CDR3 protein is CSAYPIKNTEAFF.

Note on this clone: The read falls 3 residues short of the CDR3 end, and the missing part is taken from the germline J gene. The rearrangement links TRBV7-9 to TRBJ1-2; tentative D call: TRBD1 (6 bases). Per the germline V gene, CDR1 is SEHNR and CDR2 is FQNEAQ (reference sequence). The CDR3 runs to 13 residues. The part of the CDR3 DNA that was read is TGTGCCAGCCAGGGGCGGGAGAGGTACGAC. Its protein product is CASQGRERYD. The whole CDR3 protein is CASQGRERYDYTF. Full variable domain (outside the CDR3, taken from reference TRBV7-9 and TRBJ1-2): DTGVSQNPRHKITKRGQNVTFRCDPISEHNRLYWYRQTLGQGPEFLTYFQNEAQLEKSRLLSDRFSAERPKGSFSTLEIQRTEQGDSAMYLCASQGRERYDYTFGSGTRLTVV.

A note on this clone: The germline gene is not matched at one end of the junction; a read error may be the cause. The sequenced fragment ends 3 residues before the CDR3 boundary, so the rest is inferred from the germline J gene. The chain has TRBV5-1 and TRBJ2-3, with D hard to call. CDR1 is SGHRS, CDR2 YFSETQ, per germline. This CDR3 is built from 12 residues. The DNA read from the CDR3 is TGCGCCAGCAGCTTGACCACATATACG. It encodes CASSLTTYT. The complete CDR3 reads CASSLTTYTQYF.